The present entry profiles one TCR beta chain with its context. These data belong to a study of T cells in Graves' hyperthyroidism and ophthalmopathy. V dropped 0 bases and J dropped 5; count of bases not matched to a gene: 7. This CDR3 is built from 17 residues. Germline lookup yields CDR1 GTSNPN and CDR2 SVGIG (reference sequence). Researchers took RNA transcripts and amplified the TCR beta CDR3 regions from them. HTBI primers drove first-round RT-PCR of the TCR CDR3. A single record per CDR3 protein comes from TCRdb applying MiXCR to the multiplex PCR reads. This table holds approximately 410,000 distinct CDR3 sequences, approximately 13% found once. Absent ophthalmopathy progression within 18 months defined stable Graves' hyperthyroidism.

Source material: blood. The source of this sequence is a woman aged 18-35 years with Graves' hyperthyroidism. V is TRBV30 and J is TRBJ2-1; 13 nucleotides match TRBD2. DNA for the CDR3: TGTGCCTGGAGTGTTATTCCGGGACTAGCGGGACACAATGAGCAGTTCTTC. Protein product: CAWSVIPGLAGHNEQFF.